This T cell receptor beta chain emerged from a study of blood T cell repertoires in COVID-19. Unmatched junction bases numbered 4, after V lost 2 bases and J lost 4 bases. Germline V gene lookup returns CDR1 SGDLS and CDR2 YYNGEE. The CDR3 is 15 residues long. As handled by the study authors: Estimates of nucleated cell counts were drawn from the amplification of reference gene primers. Clones were sequenced by immunoSEQ multiplex PCR, and TCRdb holds only the in-frame ones, with some missing. V, J and clone size derive from that table, while D and trimming were established from the DNA sequence. This sample has about 200,000 clones, with approximately 87% found just once.

The gene calls are TRBV9 and TRBJ2-2; 8 nucleotides align to TRBD1. Input material: peripheral blood. The TCR sequence derives from a woman aged 50 to 60 with acute or convalescent COVID-19. The CDR3 here is CASSVSTGATGELFF. In DNA, the CDR3 is TGTGCCAGCAGCGTTTCGACAGGGGCCACCGGGGAGCTGTTTTTT.